The 11 T cell receptor beta chains below were found in one sample sequenced in a study of T cell changes during pregnancy in multiple sclerosis. TCRdb's copy holds only in-frame clones and misses some; the assay was immunoSEQ multiplex PCR. Among fewer than 40,000 clones, over 75% were seen once, and the ten largest hold around 0.47%. Sequencing used CD4+ T cells from peripheral blood mononuclear cells, obtained in the first trimester of pregnancy. These receptor sequences come from a female donor in good health, enrolled as a control in a pregnancy study.

The sample holds one count of this clone. The chain uses TRBV7-2 and TRBJ2-2; a possible D gene is TRBD2 (6 bases). Germline lookup yields CDR1 SGHTA and CDR2 FQGNSA. Trimming removed 1 base at V and 7 bases at J, with 13 bases between. The CDR3 spans 15 residues. The CDR3 region is CASSLGLVEGGELFF. The CDR3 coding sequence is TGTGCCAGCAGCTTAGGACTAGTTGAGGGCGGGGAGCTGTTTTTT. Complete variable domain (other parts from reference TRBV7-2 and TRBJ2-2): GAGVSQSPSNKVTEKGKDVELRCDPISGHTALYWYRQSLGQGLEFLIYFQGNSAPDKSGLPSDRFSAERTGGSVSTLTIQRTQQEDSAVYLCASSLGLVEGGELFFGEGSRLTVL.

The chain combines TRBV2 with TRBJ2-2; D is unclear. The V and J ends lost 2 bases and 0 bases respectively, with 7 bases between them. Germline V lookup: CDR1 SNHLY, CDR2 FYNNEI. CDR3 length: 15 residues. The CDR3 sequence: CASSELTPNTGELFF. The CDR3 DNA reads as TGTGCCAGCAGTGAACTAACCCCGAACACCGGGGAGCTGTTTTTT.

CDR3 sequence: CASSQWGQGSNEQYF. In DNA, the CDR3 is TGCGCCAGCAGCCAATGGGGACAGGGGAGTAACGAGCAGTACTTC. The chain recombines TRBV4-1 with TRBJ2-7; 10 positions agree with TRBD1. CDR1 is MGHRA and CDR2 is YSYEKL in the germline V gene. This CDR3 is 15 amino acids long. The J segment lost 5 bases and the V segment lost 2 bases, leaving 6 bases of the junction unmatched.

The J gene is TRBJ2-6, the V gene TRBV29-1, with D maybe TRBD1 (6 bases). Germline V gives CDR1 SQVTM, CDR2 ANQGSEA. The CDR3 extends over 14 amino acids. The V end lost 6 bases, the J end lost 4 bases, and 13 bases lay between the germline ends. The CDR3 DNA sequence: TGCAGCGTAGCCGGGACATCCGGGGCCAACGTCCTGACTTTC. Protein product: CSVAGTSGANVLTF.

This chain links TRBV7-2 with TRBJ2-1; perhaps TRBD1 as D (6 bases). CDR3 length: 16 amino acids. Trimming stripped 7 bases from V and 5 bases from J, with 21 bases between. Germline CDR1 is SGHTA and CDR2 is FQGNSA. The CDR3 DNA follows: TGTGCCAGCACCTTGGGGGTGGACAGACCCGACAATGAGCAGTTCTTC. Encoded protein: CASTLGVDRPDNEQFF.

The chain couples TRBV28 to TRBJ1-2, with a tentative D call TRBD1 (5 bases). Trimming removed 2 bases from V and 7 bases from J, with 11 bases in between. The CDR3 is 13 residues long. Germline assignment: CDR1 MDHEN and CDR2 SYDVKM. The CDR3 is CASSLPNRLGYTF. The DNA of the CDR3 is TGTGCCAGCAGTTTACCGAACAGGCTTGGCTACACCTTC.

The chain recombines TRBV18 with TRBJ2-1; 7 nucleotides agree with TRBD1. This CDR3 spans 15 amino acids. CDR1 is KGHSH and CDR2 is LQKENI in the germline V gene. The junction had 6 bases not matched to a gene; V was cut back by 2 bases and J by 5 bases. The CDR3 DNA follows: TGTGCCAGCTCACCAGGCCCGGACAGGAACAATGAGCAGTTCTTC. It yields the protein CASSPGPDRNNEQFF.

The CDR3 coding sequence is TGTGCCAGCAGCTTAGGTGGTTCGATCGCGCCTAATGAAAAACTGTTTTTT. Translating it yields CASSLGGSIAPNEKLFF. V is TRBV7-9 and J is TRBJ1-4; D is ambiguous. CDR1 is SEHNR and CDR2 is FQNEAQ in the germline V gene (reference sequence). V was pared by 1 base and J by 3 bases, with 15 bases between. The CDR3 sequence is 17 residues long.

The chain combines TRBV5-1 with TRBJ2-5, with D hard to call. Germline loops: CDR1 SGHRS, CDR2 YFSETQ. This CDR3 contains 12 residues. The V and J ends lost 2 bases and 3 bases respectively, with 5 bases between them. The CDR3 loop is CASSFPEETQYF. DNA for the CDR3: TGCGCCAGCAGCTTTCCCGAAGAGACCCAGTACTTC.

V gene TRBV21-1 combines with J gene TRBJ1-5; the DNA was not used to check the table's D call, TRBD1. TRBV21-1 has pseudogene status. The CDR3 consists of 16 residues. The CDR3 DNA reads as TGTGCCAGCAGCAAAAGGAACAGGAATAGCAATCAGCCCCAGCATTTT. Translation: CASSKRNRNSNQPQHF.

This clone came up once. The chain uses TRBV4-3 and TRBJ2-5; a possible D gene is TRBD2 (7 bases). V gave up 5 bases and J gave up 5 bases, with 18 bases separating them. CDR3 length equals 15 residues. Germline-derived CDR1 and CDR2 are LGHNA and YSLEER. The CDR3 sequence is CASSARGGLRETQYF. CDR3 sequence (DNA): TGCGCCAGCAGCGCCCGCGGGGGCTTACGTGAGACCCAGTACTTC.